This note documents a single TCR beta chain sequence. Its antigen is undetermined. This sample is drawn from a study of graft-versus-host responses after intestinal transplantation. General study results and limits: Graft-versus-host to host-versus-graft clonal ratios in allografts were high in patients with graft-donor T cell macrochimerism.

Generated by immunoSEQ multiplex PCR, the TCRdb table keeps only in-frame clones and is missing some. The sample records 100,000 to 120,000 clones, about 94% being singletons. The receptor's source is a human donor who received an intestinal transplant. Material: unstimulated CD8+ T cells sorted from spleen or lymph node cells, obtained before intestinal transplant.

CDR3 bases: TGTGCCAGCAGCTTAGGGATTGGGACTAGCGGGAGTTATGAGCAGTTCTTC. As protein: CASSLGIGTSGSYEQFF. The chain uses TRBV7-8 and TRBJ2-1, with 14 bases fitting TRBD2. The germline CDR1 and CDR2 sequences are SGHVS and FQNEAQ. With 1 base clipped from V and 8 bases from J, the junction kept 7 bases outside the gene matches. This CDR3 spans 17 amino acids.